Listed below are T cell receptor beta chains from one sample, sequenced in a study of shared clonotypes between healthy human individuals. The table came from immunoSEQ multiplex PCR; TCRdb's copy has only in-frame clones and leaves some out. The table has 2.3 million or so clones, 85% to 95% seen once. Sequencing used naive CD4+ T cells from PBMCs. These receptors were collected from a man between 18 and 35 years old in good health. Some clones in this sample may be carry-over from other donors' samples. The CDR3 runs from the conserved cysteine through the conserved F or W. A D gene is named only where the DNA matches it firmly. Clone size is given for some rows only: seen once, a few or many times, or a class if the clone is expanded.

clone size,D gene,J gene,V gene,CDR3 DNA,CDR3 protein
-,-,TRBJ1-3,TRBV6-5,TGTGCCAGCAGTTCACTCAGGGGCACTGGAAACACCATATATTTT,CASSSLRGTGNTIYF
-,-,TRBJ2-7,TRBV4-3,TGCGCCAGCAGCCAAGAGGTGTACCAGACCTACGAGCAGTACTTC,CASSQEVYQTYEQYF
-,-,TRBJ2-3,TRBV5-4,TGTGCCAGCAGCTTGGTGGGAGTGGCAGATACGCAGTATTTT,CASSLVGVADTQYF
-,-,TRBJ2-1,TRBV18,TGTGCCAGCGGGGCTGGCAGAAACAATGAGCAGTTCTTC,CASGAGRNNEQFF
-,TRBD1,TRBJ1-2,TRBV27,TGTGCCAGCAGTTCACACAACAGGGGAAACTATGGCTACACCTTC,CASSSHNRGNYGYTF
-,-,TRBJ2-3,TRBV4-2,TGTGCCAGCAGCCAAGGGGGCGTGGAGACAGATACGCAGTATTTT,CASSQGGVETDTQYF
-,-,TRBJ2-3,TRBV5-1,TGCGCCAGCAGGTTCCGGGGCAGCGCAGATACGCAGTATTTT,CASRFRGSADTQYF
-,TRBD1,TRBJ2-2,TRBV27,TGTGCCACCTCAAACAGGGGGCGTAGCACCGGGGAGCTGTTTTTT,CATSNRGRSTGELFF
-,-,TRBJ2-2,TRBV6-1,TGTGCCAGCCATAGGGGGGGCCAGAACACCGGGGAGCTGTTTTTT,CASHRGGQNTGELFF
-,TRBD1,TRBJ1-5,TRBV6-6,TGTGCCAGCAGTTACCCGACAGGGTTCGGCAATCAGCCCCAGCATTTT,CASSYPTGFGNQPQHF
-,-,TRBJ2-7,TRBV29-1,TGCAGCGTTCTGGGGGAGAGGGGAATGTCCTACGAGCAGTACTTC,CSVLGERGMSYEQYF
-,-,TRBJ2-7,TRBV7-9,TGTGCCAGCAGCGACCGGGCTCGAGGGGGTCTCTACGAGCAGTACTTC,CASSDRARGGLYEQYF
-,-,TRBJ2-4,TRBV19,TGTGCCAGTAGTAGGACGATAATCATCGCCATTCAGTACTTC,CASSRTIIIAIQYF
-,TRBD1,TRBJ2-1,TRBV11-1,TGTGCCAGCAGCTACAAACAGGGGGAAGAGCAGTTCTTC,CASSYKQGEEQFF
-,TRBD1,TRBJ1-2,TRBV19,TGTGCCAGTAGTATTAACAGGGGCTATGGCTACACCTTC,CASSINRGYGYTF
-,-,TRBJ1-5,TRBV5-8,TGTGCCAGCAGCTTGGTGAGGGGCAGGACGAGCAATCAGCCCCAGCATTTT,CASSLVRGRTSNQPQHF
-,-,TRBJ2-5,TRBV6-5,TGTGCCAGCAGGATCCGGGCCTCCCATGGGACCCAGTACTTC,CASRIRASHGTQYF
-,-,TRBJ2-7,TRBV7-3,TGTGCCAGCAGCATCGACTCCGGGACTCTGAGGGAGCAGTACTTC,CASSIDSGTLREQYF
-,-,TRBJ1-4,TRBV7-6,TGTGCCAGCAGCTTAGGTGGTGAAAAACTGTTTTTT,CASSLGGEKLFF
-,TRBD2,TRBJ2-1,TRBV5-1,TGCGCCAGCAGCTTGTCCCAAATAGCGGGAGGGCCAAATGAGCAGTTCTTC,CASSLSQIAGGPNEQFF
-,TRBD1,TRBJ2-7,TRBV5-1,TGCGCCAGCAGCTCGGGACAGTCCGCCGACTACGAGCAGTACTTC,CASSSGQSADYEQYF
-,-,TRBJ2-5,TRBV7-9,TGTGCCAGCAGCCCCCTTTCAAGCGGACAAGAGACCCAGTACTTC,CASSPLSSGQETQYF
-,TRBD1,TRBJ2-7,TRBV30,TGTGCCTGGATGCTGCAGGCAGGGGGCCTCGACGAGCAGTACTTC,CAWMLQAGGLDEQYF
-,TRBD2,TRBJ2-7,TRBV7-3,TGTGCCAGCAGCCCGACTAGCGGGAGCTACGAGCAGTACTTC,CASSPTSGSYEQYF
once,TRBD2,TRBJ2-5,TRBV28,TGTGCCAGCAGTTGGGGCGGGAGGGATTTGAGGGGGGAGACCCAGTACTTC,CASSWGGRDLRGETQYF
-,TRBD2,TRBJ2-1,TRBV11-2,TGTGCCAGCAGCCATGGACTAGCGGCATACAATGAGCAGTTCTTC,CASSHGLAAYNEQFF
-,-,TRBJ1-1,TRBV19,TGTGCCAGTAAGGTGACGGGGAGGATCACTGAAGCTTTCTTT,CASKVTGRITEAFF
-,-,TRBJ2-1,TRBV28,TGTGCCAGCAGTTTAGGGCCCTTGGGGTTTGCGAATGAGCAGTTCTTC,CASSLGPLGFANEQFF
-,-,TRBJ1-3,TRBV5-1,TGCGCCAGCAGCACCCTAGGGGTAGACACCATATATTTT,CASSTLGVDTIYF
-,TRBD1,TRBJ2-3,TRBV5-4,TGTGCCAGCAGCCGACGGGACAGGCCCACAGATACGCAGTATTTT,CASSRRDRPTDTQYF
once,TRBD1,TRBJ2-3,TRBV7-9,TGTGCCAGCAGTTCGACAGGGGCCCAGAGTACGCAGTATTTT,CASSSTGAQSTQYF
-,TRBD1,TRBJ1-2,TRBV6-6,TGTGCCAGCACCTCCAGGGACAGGGACTATGGCTACACCTTC,CASTSRDRDYGYTF
-,-,TRBJ1-2,TRBV28,TGTGCCAGCAGTTTCTTTTACAGAGAACCCTATGGCTACACCTTC,CASSFFYREPYGYTF
-,TRBD2,TRBJ2-3,TRBV19,TGTGCCAGTAGTCTAGCGGGACCGGGCGGTACGCAGTATTTT,CASSLAGPGGTQYF
-,TRBD2,TRBJ2-3,TRBV7-9,TGTGCCAGCAGCTTCTCTAGCGGAGGCACAGATACGCAGTATTTT,CASSFSSGGTDTQYF
-,-,TRBJ1-2,TRBV5-4,TGTGCCAGCAGCATCGACGGCCCTAAAGCGGGCTACACCTTC,CASSIDGPKAGYTF
-,TRBD2,TRBJ2-7,TRBV27,TGTGCCAGCAGTTTATTAGGGCTAGCGGGAACGTACGAGCAGTACTTC,CASSLLGLAGTYEQYF
-,-,TRBJ2-3,TRBV11-2,TGTGCCAGCAGCTTAACGGGAGACAGCACAGATACGCAGTATTTT,CASSLTGDSTDTQYF
-,-,TRBJ2-2,TRBV27,TGTGCCAGCAGTTTTGTATTCAGCACGAACACCGGGGAGCTGTTTTTT,CASSFVFSTNTGELFF
-,-,TRBJ2-6,TRBV7-3,TGTGCCAGCAGCTTAGGTTACGGTGGGGCCAACGTCCTGACTTTC,CASSLGYGGANVLTF
-,TRBD1,TRBJ1-4,TRBV10-3,TGTGCCATCAGTTTAGGACAGGGGGGGTCAACTAATGAAAAACTGTTTTTT,CAISLGQGGSTNEKLFF